These 18 T cell receptor beta chains were sequenced from one sample in a study of blood T cells in healthy people across ages (dated by TCRdb to the mid-2010s). The library was produced with 5' RACE. TCRdb shows the sequencer as Illumina HiSeq 2500. A second roughly 6 to 12 cycle PCR used a sample-barcoded 5' primer and a J-beta primer mix. Using fastp trimming at Q25 and MiXCR clonotype assembly, TCRdb reanalyzed the public sequencing data and kept in-frame beta chains. Identical CDR3 proteins give one entry, which carries the most common genes and DNA. The table for this sample lists about 670,000 distinct CDR3 sequences; over 40% of them were counted only once. The ten largest account for 30% of the sample. The sample comprised blood. All receptors come from an elderly man in good health.

The chain has TRBV28 and TRBJ1-4, with D possibly matching TRBD1 (5 bases). The CDR3 sequence is 12 residues long. Trimming shortened V by 5 bases and J by 15 bases, and 16 bases separated the two germline ends. The germline CDR1 and CDR2 sequences are MDHEN and SYDVKM. In DNA, the CDR3 is TGTGCCAGCAGTCTTTTGACAGAAGGGGTGTTTTTT. This codes for CASSLLTEGVFF.

This clonotype was seen a few times. J is TRBJ1-2 and V is TRBV7-9; 7 bases match TRBD1. Germline CDR1 SEHNR, CDR2 FQNEAQ (reference sequence). J gave up 8 bases and V 5 bases, and 5 bases lay outside the gene matches. This CDR3 region has 12 residues. CDR3 amino acids: CASSPPGQGYTF. In DNA, the CDR3 is TGTGCCAGCAGCCCCCCGGGACAGGGCTACACCTTC. Full variable domain (missing parts from reference TRBV7-9 and TRBJ1-2): DTGVSQNPRHKITKRGQNVTFRCDPISEHNRLYWYRQTLGQGPEFLTYFQNEAQLEKSRLLSDRFSAERPKGSFSTLEIQRTEQGDSAMYLCASSPPGQGYTFGSGTRLTVV.

The chain uses TRBV24-1 and TRBJ2-7; D is ambiguous. The J call may be incorrect, as the DNA end agrees better with TRBJ2-5. Germline V gives CDR1 KGHDR, CDR2 SFDVKD. The length of the CDR3 is 17 residues. The chain's CDR3 is CATSDITQDGSQETQYF. CDR3 in DNA: TGTGCCACCAGTGATATCACCCAGGACGGATCTCAAGAGACCCAGTACTTC.

This clonotype has just a few counts. The chain recombines TRBV6-7 with TRBJ2-7, with unresolved D. TRBV6-7 is an open reading frame whose function is uncertain. V was pared by 4 bases and J by 3 bases, with 7 bases between. CDR3 size: 12 residues. CDR3 coding DNA: TGTGCCAGCAGTTTTGGGAACTACGAGCAGTACTTC. Translating gives CASSFGNYEQYF.

This clonotype was seen a few times. The rearrangement links TRBV7-2 to TRBJ2-7, with TRBD1 identical over 8 bases. Per germline, CDR1 SGHTA and CDR2 FQGNSA. Trimming removed 5 bases from V and 0 bases from J; junction bases left unmatched: 6. CDR3 size: 15 residues. This CDR3 is CASSVQTGGSYEQYF. The CDR3 region has the DNA TGTGCCAGCAGCGTCCAAACAGGGGGCTCCTACGAGCAGTACTTC.

In this sample, this clonotype turned up many times. The gene calls are TRBV6-2 or TRBV6-3 and TRBJ1-1; the D is unclear. This CDR3 has 11 residues. V shed 5 bases and J shed 1 base, with 2 bases lying between them. Germline CDR1 MNHEY, CDR2 SVGEGT. DNA of the CDR3: TGTGCCAGCAGTCCGAACACTGAAGCTTTCTTT. Protein: CASSPNTEAFF.

Concerning this clonotype itself: A read error is possible here, since a much larger clone lies one base away. The chain is built from TRBV20-1 and TRBJ2-5; D unclear. This CDR3 contains 13 residues. The germline CDR1 and CDR2 sequences are DFQATT and SNEGSKA (reference sequence). The V end lost 3 bases, the J end lost 5 bases, and 13 bases lay between the germline ends. The CDR3 protein is CSARDGVGETQYF. The CDR3 DNA reads TGCAGTGCTAGGGATGGGGTGGGGGAGACCCAGTACTTC.

The rearrangement links TRBV6-1 to TRBJ2-6; a possible D gene is TRBD1 (6 bases). Germline CDR1 is MNHNS and CDR2 is SASEGT. Between the trimmed V and J ends, which lost 5 bases and 2 bases, there was a span of 16 bases. This CDR3 is 17 amino acids long. CDR3 sequence (DNA): TGTGCCAGCAGTCCTTTAACAGGGAGTCCTGGGGCCAACGTCCTGACTTTC. It translates to CASSPLTGSPGANVLTF.

V is TRBV27 and J is TRBJ2-1; possibly TRBD2 for D (6 bases). This CDR3 spans 14 amino acids. CDR1 and CDR2 from the germline V gene are MNHEY and SMNVEV (reference sequence). Trimming stripped 4 bases from V and 8 bases from J, with 15 bases between. DNA for the CDR3: TGTGCCAGCAGTTCCCAGGCGGGGTTGGATGAGCAGTTCTTC. This sequence encodes CASSSQAGLDEQFF.

The V gene is TRBV27, the J gene TRBJ2-1; 8 nucleotides agree with TRBD2. V shed 6 bases and J 0 bases; nucleotides not matched to a gene: 10. Germline-derived CDR1 and CDR2 are MNHEY and SMNVEV (reference sequence). This CDR3 contains 17 residues. Here the CDR3 reads CASSAGGQGRSYNEQFF. CDR3 bases: TGTGCCAGCAGCGCGGGGGGTCAGGGGCGCTCCTACAATGAGCAGTTCTTC.

On this clonotype: An end of the junction does not agree with germline; a read error may underlie this. The chain has TRBV27 and TRBJ1-4; 7 bases are a match to TRBD1. The CDR3 spans 16 residues. Germline assignment: CDR1 MNHEY and CDR2 SMNVEV (reference sequence). DNA for the CDR3: TGTGCCAGCAGTTTAGACAGGGTTGTCGCTAATGGAAAACTGTTTTTT. It is translated as CASSLDRVVANGKLFF.

This clonotype was observed many times. This chain links TRBV5-1 with TRBJ2-3, with TRBD2 matching 7 bases. V lost 0 bases, J lost 4 bases, and 5 bases stayed unmatched. Germline V gene sequence: CDR1 SGHRS, CDR2 YFSETQ. The CDR3 loop spans 15 amino acids. CDR3 loop: CASSLVGGSADTQYF. The CDR3 DNA reads as TGCGCCAGCAGCTTGGTCGGGGGGAGCGCAGATACGCAGTATTTT. The entire variable domain, with the rest obtained from reference TRBV5-1 and TRBJ2-3, is as follows: KAGVTQTPRYLIKTRGQQVTLSCSPISGHRSVSWYQQTPGQGLQFLFEYFSETQRNKGNFPGRFSGRQFSNSRSEMNVSTLELGDSALYLCASSLVGGSADTQYFGPGTRLTVL.

This clonotype was picked up a small number of times. The genes are TRBV14 and TRBJ2-1, with D unresolved. V dropped 5 bases and J dropped 5 bases, with 10 bases sitting between them. The CDR3 totals 13 residues. Germline CDR1 and CDR2: SGHDN and FVKESK. This CDR3 is CASSEYYNNEQFF. CDR3 in DNA: TGTGCCAGCAGCGAATACTACAACAATGAGCAGTTCTTC.

This clonotype showed up many times. The rearrangement uses TRBV29-1 and TRBJ2-5; 12 bases fit TRBD1. After removal of 4 bases from V and 1 base from J, the junction contained 13 bases not matched to a gene. Looked up from germline, CDR1 is SQVTM and CDR2 is ANQGSEA. This CDR3 is built from 18 residues. The CDR3 DNA sequence: TGCAGCGTTGTACCCGGGACAGGGGGCGCGGAGACCCAAGAGACCCAGTACTTC. Translated: CSVVPGTGGAETQETQYF.

About this clonotype: This could be a read error, since a much larger clone is one nucleotide away. This chain links TRBV4-2 with TRBJ2-1; 7 nucleotides agree with TRBD2. This CDR3 has 14 amino acids. CDR1 is LGHNA and CDR2 is YNFKEQ in the germline V gene. The J segment lost 9 bases and the V segment lost 6 bases, leaving 11 bases of the junction unmatched. This chain's CDR3 is CASRVGGGLGEQFF. The DNA for the CDR3 is TGTGCCAGCAGAGTGGGGGGAGGGCTAGGTGAGCAGTTCTTC.

The chain joins TRBV5-6 to TRBJ1-2, with TRBD1 as a possible D gene (5 bases). The CDR3 extends over 14 amino acids. V gave up 0 bases and J gave up 7 bases, with 13 bases separating them. Germline values: CDR1 SGHDT, CDR2 YYEEEE. CDR3 nucleotide sequence: TGTGCCAGCAGCTTGGTAGGGGCAGATCGTGGCTACACCTTC. It encodes CASSLVGADRGYTF.

This clonotype came up a few times. V is TRBV11-2 and J is TRBJ2-5, with D hard to call. V lost 5 bases to trimming and J lost 4 bases, with 14 bases between them. The CDR3 spans 14 residues. The germline gives CDR1 SGHAT, CDR2 FQNNGV. CDR3 sequence: CASSALSWGETQYF. The CDR3 coding sequence is TGTGCCAGCAGCGCCCTCAGTTGGGGAGAGACCCAGTACTTC.

The genes are TRBV6-2 or TRBV6-3 and TRBJ1-1; 9 nucleotides line up with TRBD1. Germline values: CDR1 MNHEY, CDR2 SVGEGT. V lost 2 bases, J lost 4 bases, and 14 bases stayed unmatched. This CDR3 spans 18 amino acids. The DNA for the CDR3 is TGTGCCAGCAGTTACCAGACGGGACAGGGAGAGGGAGTCACTGAAGCTTTCTTT. Encoded protein: CASSYQTGQGEGVTEAFF.